A selection of T cell receptor beta chains follows, all from one sample in a study of cytomegalovirus exposure and HLA in healthy donors. Only in-frame clones appear in the TCRdb table, and some are missing; sequencing was by immunoSEQ multiplex PCR. In the table there are about 250,000 clones, roughly 78% of which are singletons. Sequencing used PBMCs. The receptors shown here come from a boy younger than 18 in good health and CMV-seronegative. Each CDR3 is given with its conserved first and last residue. A D gene is named only where the DNA matches it firmly. The listing skips clone size in some rows; elsewhere it reads once, few, many or a size class.

CDR3 protein,CDR3 DNA,clone size,V gene,J gene,D gene
CSVDSGANVLTF,TGCAGCGTTGACTCCGGGGCCAACGTCCTGACTTTC,-,TRBV29-1,TRBJ2-6,-
CASSRSGGYTDTQYF,TGTGCCAGCAGCCGAAGCGGGGGATATACAGATACGCAGTATTTT,-,TRBV13,TRBJ2-3,TRBD2
CASRLDQLENTEAFF,TGCGCCAGCAGGCTCGACCAGCTAGAGAACACTGAAGCTTTCTTT,-,TRBV4-1,TRBJ1-1,-
CASSLARVEQYF,TGTGCCAGCAGCTTAGCGCGCGTTGAGCAGTACTTC,-,TRBV7-9,TRBJ2-7,-
CASSTGRTDYGYTF,TGTGCCAGCAGCACCGGTCGCACGGACTATGGCTACACCTTC,-,TRBV21-1,TRBJ1-2,-
CSVQGSNQPQHF,TGCAGCGTACAGGGGAGCAATCAGCCCCAGCATTTT,-,TRBV29-1,TRBJ1-5,TRBD1
CASSDSYFGIYEQYF,TGTGCCAGCAGTGACTCTTACTTCGGGATTTACGAGCAGTACTTC,-,TRBV6-4,TRBJ2-7,-
CASSQSISFRAEYGYTF,TGCGCCAGCAGCCAGTCCATATCGTTCAGGGCCGAATATGGCTACACCTTC,-,TRBV4-1,TRBJ1-2,-
CSVEDPHTTNYGYTF,TGCAGCGTTGAAGATCCCCATACAACCAACTATGGCTACACCTTC,few,TRBV29-1,TRBJ1-2,-
CASSPPGQGLGETQYF,TGTGCCAGCTCACCACCGGGTCAGGGGTTGGGTGAGACCCAGTACTTC,-,TRBV18,TRBJ2-5,-
CASSSPGQGNLYEQYF,TGTGCCAGCAGCTCCCCAGGACAGGGAAACCTCTACGAGCAGTACTTC,few,TRBV13,TRBJ2-7,TRBD1
CSVEGSRSNSYEQYF,TGCAGCGTTGAAGGTTCTAGGTCAAACTCCTACGAGCAGTACTTC,-,TRBV29-1,TRBJ2-7,-
CASSEPEYQPQHF,TGCGCCAGCAGTGAGCCCGAGTATCAGCCCCAGCATTTT,-,TRBV10-2,TRBJ1-5,-
CASSFNRASEAFF,TGTGCCAGCAGCTTCAACAGGGCGTCGGAAGCTTTCTTT,-,TRBV9,TRBJ1-1,-
CASSYEWGGYEQYF,TGTGCCAGCTCCTACGAGTGGGGCGGCTACGAGCAGTACTTC,-,TRBV18,TRBJ2-7,-
CASSASEETTDTQYF,TGCGCCAGCAGTGCTTCGGAGGAGACCACAGATACGCAGTATTTT,-,TRBV10-1,TRBJ2-3,-
CAWSLAPTGTKNIQYF,TGTGCCTGGAGCCTAGCCCCGACAGGGACCAAAAACATTCAGTACTTC,once,TRBV30,TRBJ2-4,TRBD1
CASSSGLSYGYTF,TGTGCCAGCAGCTCAGGACTGTCCTATGGCTACACCTTC,-,TRBV11-3,TRBJ1-2,-
CASSFGTGVFGNTIYF,TGTGCCAGCAGCTTTGGCACAGGTGTCTTTGGAAACACCATATATTTT,-,TRBV5-6,TRBJ1-3,-
CASSLLRGATDTQYF,TGTGCCAGCAGCTTGTTGCGGGGGGCGACAGATACGCAGTATTTT,-,TRBV5-6,TRBJ2-3,TRBD2
CASRSSTTNMNTEAFF,TGTGCCAGCAGGTCTAGCACCACGAACATGAACACTGAAGCTTTCTTT,-,TRBV7-9,TRBJ1-1,-
CSVEAPFTTGELFF,TGCAGCGTTGAAGCCCCCTTTACAACCGGGGAGCTGTTTTTT,-,TRBV29-1,TRBJ2-2,-
CASSATGLAGGYTF,TGTGCCAGCAGTGCGACAGGGTTGGCGGGGGGCTACACCTTC,-,TRBV2,TRBJ1-2,TRBD1
CASSFLRTEDGYEAFF,TGCGCCAGCAGCTTCCTCCGGACAGAAGACGGGTATGAAGCTTTCTTT,once,TRBV5-1,TRBJ1-1,-
CASSSLNLAGAHNEQFF,TGCGCCAGCAGCTCTCTAAACCTAGCGGGAGCCCACAATGAGCAGTTCTTC,once,TRBV5-1,TRBJ2-1,TRBD2
CASSLDVTEETQYF,TGTGCCAGCAGCTTAGATGTAACAGAAGAGACCCAGTACTTC,-,TRBV11-3,TRBJ2-5,-
CASSASGANVLTF,TGTGCCAGCAGTGCATCTGGGGCCAACGTCCTGACTTTC,few,TRBV6-1,TRBJ2-6,-
CASSVKGASEQYF,TGTGCCAGCAGCGTCAAGGGGGCCTCCGAGCAGTACTTC,-,TRBV9,TRBJ2-7,TRBD1
CASNRRGEAFF,TGTGCCAGCAACAGGAGGGGCGAAGCTTTCTTT,few,TRBV25-1,TRBJ1-1,-
CASGGLASDNEQFF,TGTGCCAGCGGAGGACTAGCGAGTGACAATGAGCAGTTCTTC,-,TRBV2,TRBJ2-1,TRBD2
CASSTGRGEQYF,TGTGCCAGCAGCACCGGACGGGGCGAGCAGTACTTC,few,TRBV7-3,TRBJ2-7,-
CSSSLWAGGTNSYEQYF,TGTTCCAGCAGCTTATGGGCAGGAGGGACCAATTCCTACGAGCAGTACTTC,-,TRBV7-9,TRBJ2-7,-
CASTDVDGVYEQYF,TGTGCCAGTACGGATGTTGACGGAGTCTACGAGCAGTACTTC,-,TRBV7-9,TRBJ2-7,-
CASTLTGGEKLFF,TGTGCCAGCACCCTAACAGGGGGTGAAAAACTGTTTTTT,-,TRBV7-2,TRBJ1-4,TRBD1
CASSTSGAGGPQYF,TGTGCCAGCAGCACCTCCGGAGCGGGGGGGCCCCAGTACTTC,-,TRBV9,TRBJ2-5,TRBD2
CASSQVGADTQYF,TGCGCCAGCAGCCAGGTCGGGGCAGATACGCAGTATTTT,-,TRBV4-1,TRBJ2-3,-
CATSRDMGGPYGYTF,TGTGCCACCAGCAGAGATATGGGGGGACCCTATGGCTACACCTTC,-,TRBV15,TRBJ1-2,-
CAVKPRDRRTDTQYF,TGTGCCGTAAAACCCCGGGACAGGAGAACAGATACGCAGTATTTT,-,TRBV30,TRBJ2-3,TRBD1
CASSVNRVSNTGELFF,TGTGCCAGCAGCGTAAACAGGGTTTCGAACACCGGGGAGCTGTTTTTT,-,TRBV9,TRBJ2-2,-
CASSPGLAPHNEQFF,TGTGCCAGCAGCCCGGGACTAGCCCCTCACAATGAGCAGTTCTTC,-,TRBV11-1,TRBJ2-1,TRBD2